This T cell receptor beta chain is drawn from a study of OX40 agonist ivuxolimab in advanced cancers. Here immunoSEQ multiplex PCR was the method, and the copy in TCRdb shows in-frame clones only, minus some. The sample has roughly 49,000 clones, 88% seen once; the top ten hold 3% to 4%. The CDR3 extends over 14 amino acids. The germline V gene encodes CDR1 SNHLY and CDR2 FYNNEI. V shed 7 bases and J shed 0 bases, with 10 bases lying between them. This clonotype was sampled from an adult with an advanced solid tumor such as melanoma, head and neck, liver or kidney cancer. The chain employs TRBV2 and TRBJ1-3, with a possible D match to TRBD1 (5 bases). Sequenced here: CD4+ or CD8+ T cells sorted from blood, sampled in a trial of the OX40 agonist ivuxolimab. CDR3 protein: CASTDSSSGNTIYF. DNA of the CDR3: TGTGCCAGCACAGACAGCAGCTCTGGAAACACCATATATTTT.